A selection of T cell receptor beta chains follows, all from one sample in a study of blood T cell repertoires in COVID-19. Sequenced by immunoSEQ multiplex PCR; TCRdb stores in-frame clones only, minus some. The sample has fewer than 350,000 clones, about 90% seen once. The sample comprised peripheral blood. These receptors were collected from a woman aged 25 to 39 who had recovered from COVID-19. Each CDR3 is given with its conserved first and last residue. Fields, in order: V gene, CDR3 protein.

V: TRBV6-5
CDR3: CASSPTGPGHEQYF

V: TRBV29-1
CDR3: CSVRTPNTEAFF

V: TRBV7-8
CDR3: CASSRQGANTEAFF

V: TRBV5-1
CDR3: CASSHRDDTEAFF

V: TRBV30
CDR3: CAWSEQGTNGYTF

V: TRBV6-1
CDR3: CASSEAFGTGPDTQYF

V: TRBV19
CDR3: CASSIASGRALLTRYNEQFF

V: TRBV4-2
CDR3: CASSLGPDGSPLHF

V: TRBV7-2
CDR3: CASSLDLRRYEQYF

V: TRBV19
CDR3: CASSIGQNLIYGYTF

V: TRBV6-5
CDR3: CASRDRGGYGYTF

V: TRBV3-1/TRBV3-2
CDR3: CASSQEARGYGYTF

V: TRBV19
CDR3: CASSVNRDTEAFF

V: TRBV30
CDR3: CAWSARPLEGANYGYTF

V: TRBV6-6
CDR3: CATDRGQETQYF

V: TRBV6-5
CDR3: CASRRTGVYEQYF

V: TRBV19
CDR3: CASSMGGGGQETQYF

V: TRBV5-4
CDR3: CASSLAGTGHSGEQYF

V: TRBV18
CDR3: CASTNTGELFF

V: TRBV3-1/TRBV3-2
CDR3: CASSQASQAGNTIYF

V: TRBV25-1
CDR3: CASSAGQPVEFF

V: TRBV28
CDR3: CASSHRQGVTNEKLFF

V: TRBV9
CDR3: CASSVVVNTGELFF

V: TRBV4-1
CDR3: CASSQDIGLGNEQFF

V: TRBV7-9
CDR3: CASSRQQDTQYF

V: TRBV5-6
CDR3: CASSWKGQANTEAFF

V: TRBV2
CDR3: CASRDGQGSSNQPQHF

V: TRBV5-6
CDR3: CASRRRPGLDQYF

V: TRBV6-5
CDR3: CASRRLRQGPGELFF

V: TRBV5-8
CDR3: CASSPSTGTGGLQPQHF

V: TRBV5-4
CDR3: CASSSGQAGTEAFF

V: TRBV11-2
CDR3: CASSLALASRGYTF

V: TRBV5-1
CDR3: CASSLTGIGGGTSYEQYF